The next 9 T cell receptor beta chains were all read from a single sample in a study of graft-versus-host responses after intestinal transplantation. The protocol was immunoSEQ multiplex PCR, while the TCRdb copy is restricted to in-frame clones and leaves out a portion. The sample has under 90,000 clones, around 89% seen once. No antigen has been assigned to these receptors. The specimen was unstimulated CD8+ T cells sorted from spleen or lymph node cells, collected before transplant. The receptors were gathered from a human donor who was the organ donor for an intestinal transplant.

The chain carries TRBV15 and TRBJ2-2, with a possible D match to TRBD1 (6 bases). The CDR3 extends over 17 amino acids. Deletions cut 0 bases from V and 1 base from J, with 12 bases between. From germline, CDR1 is LNHNV and CDR2 YYDKDF (reference sequence). CDR3 amino acids: CATSRDRGLGNTGELFF. The CDR3 DNA sequence: TGTGCCACCAGCAGAGACAGGGGCTTAGGGAACACCGGGGAGCTGTTTTTT.

The chain uses TRBV7-9 and TRBJ1-4; possible D gene TRBD1, 5 bases. Trimming removed 1 base at V and 6 bases at J, with 9 bases between. Germline CDR1 SEHNR, CDR2 FQNEAQ (reference sequence). The CDR3 is made up of 14 amino acids. CDR3 sequence reads: CASSLGTGDEKLFF. The DNA of the CDR3 is TGTGCCAGCAGCTTAGGCACGGGGGATGAAAAACTGTTTTTT.

This clone was counted once. The CDR3 bases are TGTGCCAGCAGCTCATCTCAGGGAGGCCAAGAGACCCAGTACTTC. Translating gives CASSSSQGGQETQYF. V and J are TRBV6-5 and TRBJ2-5; perhaps TRBD2 as D (6 bases). The germline CDR1 and CDR2 sequences are MNHEY and SVGAGI. V lost 6 bases and J lost 1, with 15 bases in between. This CDR3 spans 15 amino acids.

The V call is TRBV5-8, the J call TRBJ2-2; 7 nucleotides align to TRBD1. CDR3 length equals 14 residues. CDR1 and CDR2 from the germline V gene are SGHTS and YDEGEE. CDR3: CGKAGTVSTGELFF. DNA of the CDR3: TGTGGGAAGGCCGGGACAGTCAGCACCGGGGAGCTGTTTTTT. Supplemented by reference TRBV5-8 and TRBJ2-2, the full variable domain reads EAGVTQSPTHLIKTRGQQATLRCSPISGHTSVYWYQQALGLGLQFLLWYDEGEERNRGNFPPRFSGRQFPNYSSELNVNALELEDSALYLCGKAGTVSTGELFFGEGSRLTVL.

The V gene is TRBV6-1, the J gene TRBJ1-5; D is perhaps TRBD1 (6 bases). Germline assignment: CDR1 MNHNS and CDR2 SASEGT. There are 15 residues in the CDR3. Trimming took 3 bases from V and 4 from J, leaving 13 bases between them. The CDR3 loop reads CASSDRTAGNQPQHF. The CDR3 DNA reads as TGTGCCAGCAGTGATCGGACAGCCGGAAATCAGCCCCAGCATTTT.

The chain is built from TRBV19 and TRBJ2-7, with 7 bases that match TRBD1. The CDR3 covers 18 residues. From germline, CDR1 is LNHDA and CDR2 SQIVND (reference sequence). Losses at the gene ends were 5 bases for V and 7 bases for J; bases not matched to a gene: 23. The CDR3 sequence: CASSGNIKGQRILWEQYV. The CDR3 nucleotides are TGTGCCAGTAGTGGAAATATAAAGGGACAGCGCATCCTCTGGGAGCAGTACGTC.

This chain uses TRBV20-1 with TRBJ1-1; D ambiguous. The CDR3 runs to 9 residues. Germline V gene sequence: CDR1 DFQATT, CDR2 SNEGSKA (reference sequence). Trimming cost V 6 bases and J 10 bases, with 9 bases left between them. DNA of the CDR3: TGCAGTGCAACTCTAACAGCTTTCTTT. As protein: CSATLTAFF.

V usage is TRBV27 and J usage is TRBJ2-2; no definite D call. V dropped 3 bases and J dropped 6 bases, with 8 bases sitting between them. The CDR3 runs to 13 residues. Germline CDR1 is MNHEY and CDR2 is SMNVEV (reference sequence). The DNA of the CDR3 is TGTGCCAGCAGTTTCCAAGCCCCCGGGGAGCTGTTTTTT. This sequence encodes CASSFQAPGELFF.

This chain uses TRBV6-1 with TRBJ1-6, with TRBD1 identical over 9 bases. CDR3 size: 16 residues. Germline loops: CDR1 MNHNS, CDR2 SASEGT. With V trimmed by 1 base and J by 8 bases, 6 bases remained unmatched. The chain's CDR3 is CASSEEPGQGDSPLHF. As DNA, the CDR3 is TGTGCCAGCAGTGAAGAACCGGGACAGGGCGATTCACCCCTCCACTTT.